The clone carrying this TCR beta chain was counted a single time. The data were obtained in a study of blood T cell repertoires in COVID-19. The wider study: Sample material is recorded as cDNA or gDNA derived from T cells, B-cell-depleted T cells, or PBMCs.

The data were produced by immunoSEQ multiplex PCR, yet TCRdb's version contains in-frame clones alone and is incomplete. Of some 300,000 clones detected, around 92% appear once; the ten largest clones hold about 9.4%. Resolution of symptoms, clearance, or two negative PCRs was present in recovered Cohort 3 donors. This sequence originates from a woman in her twenties or thirties who had recovered from COVID-19. Specimen: PBMCs or T cells enriched from blood (not recorded which).

CDR3 in DNA: TGTGCCTGGAGTGGAGTGGGAGGCGGTCAGCCCCAGCATTTT. It specifies CAWSGVGGGQPQHF. The chain couples TRBV30 to TRBJ1-5; D is unresolved. V lost 1 base and J 6 bases, leaving 13 bases between the germline ends. The CDR3 has 14 amino acids. Germline V gene sequence: CDR1 GTSNPN, CDR2 SVGIG (reference sequence).